The 23 T cell receptor beta chains below come from one sample, sequenced in a study of blood T cell repertoires in COVID-19. Data came from immunoSEQ multiplex PCR; TCRdb stores just in-frame clones and leaves some out. The sample records under 130,000 clones, about three quarters being singletons. Sequencing input: peripheral blood. These receptors came from a woman in her 70s with acute or convalescent COVID-19.

This chain uses TRBV15 with TRBJ1-1; D is perhaps TRBD1 (6 bases). Germline lookup yields CDR1 LNHNV and CDR2 YYDKDF (reference sequence). V lost 2 bases and J 0 bases, leaving 10 bases between the germline ends. The CDR3 sequence is 15 residues long. CDR3 DNA sequence: TGTGCCACCAGCAGACCCGGGACATTGAACACTGAAGCTTTCTTT. Its protein product is CATSRPGTLNTEAFF. Variable domain in full (rest from reference TRBV15 and TRBJ1-1): DAMVIQNPRYQVTQFGKPVTLSCSQTLNHNVMYWYQQKSSQAPKLLFHYYDKDFNNEADTPDNFQSRRPNTSFCFLDIRSPGLGDTAMYLCATSRPGTLNTEAFFGQGTRLTVV.

This clone has more than one count but fewer than ten. The gene calls are TRBV2 and TRBJ2-7, with TRBD1 as a possible D gene (5 bases). Germline V gene data show CDR1 as SNHLY and CDR2 as FYNNEI. This CDR3 region has 14 residues. Trimming cost V 6 bases and J 3 bases, with 15 bases left between them. This CDR3 reads CASRRTRLYYEQYF. The CDR3 nucleotides read TGTGCCAGCAGGCGGACAAGACTCTACTACGAGCAGTACTTC. Variable domain in full (rest from reference TRBV2 and TRBJ2-7): EPEVTQTPSHQVTQMGQEVILRCVPISNHLYFYWYRQILGQKVEFLVSFYNNEISEKSEIFDDQFSVERPDGSNFTLKIRSTKLEDSAMYFCASRRTRLYYEQYFGPGTRLTVT.

This chain connects TRBV5-1 to TRBJ2-7; perhaps TRBD2 as D (6 bases). The CDR3 covers 17 residues. The germline CDR1 and CDR2 sequences are SGHRS and YFSETQ. V lost 5 bases, J lost 4 bases, and 25 bases lay in between. The CDR3 DNA reads TGCGCCAGCAGTTTGTCGGGACTCCACCGACCAGCATACGAGCAGTACTTC. Protein: CASSLSGLHRPAYEQYF.

The chain combines TRBV28 with TRBJ1-2; D not resolved. The CDR3 covers 14 residues. Germline CDR1 and CDR2: MDHEN and SYDVKM. Trimming stripped 3 bases from V and 4 bases from J, with 12 bases between. CDR3 sequence (DNA): TGTGCCAGCAGTTTGTTAACTCACGGCTATGGCTACACCTTC. Amino acids: CASSLLTHGYGYTF.

This clone has a handful of counts. The genes are TRBV6-5 and TRBJ2-7; tentatively, D is TRBD1 (6 bases). The CDR3 is 13 residues long. From germline, CDR1 is MNHEY and CDR2 SVGAGI. The ends were cut back, 8 bases at V and 6 bases at J, with 17 bases in the middle. The DNA of the CDR3 is TGTGCCAGCGGGCCCAAGACAGGAGGCGAGCAGTACTTC. Its protein product is CASGPKTGGEQYF.

This clone was detected ten times or more. The V and J genes are TRBV19 and TRBJ1-2; 9 nucleotides match TRBD1. The CDR3 covers 13 residues. CDR1 and CDR2 (germline): LNHDA, SQIVND (reference sequence). V lost 7 bases to trimming and J lost 4 bases; unmatched junction nucleotides: 4. CDR3 in DNA: TGTGCCAGTATCCCACAGGGGGCCTATGGCTACACCTTC. Translated, it gives CASIPQGAYGYTF.

This chain uses TRBV28 with TRBJ1-2; no clear D. Germline V gives CDR1 MDHEN, CDR2 SYDVKM. The CDR3 spans 15 residues. Trimming cost V 3 bases and J 0 bases, with 11 bases left between them. The DNA of the CDR3 is TGTGCCAGCAGTTTGAGAGGATCAGCTAACTATGGCTACACCTTC. Translated: CASSLRGSANYGYTF.

The chain has TRBV3-1 (or the pseudogene TRBV3-2) and TRBJ1-3; no firm D call. The CDR3 covers 13 residues. The ends were cut back, 3 bases at V and 3 bases at J, with 6 bases in the middle. The germline gives CDR1 LGHDT, CDR2 YNNKEL (reference sequence). The CDR3 DNA is TGTGCCAGCAGCCAGGCCCATGGAAACACCATATATTTT. Protein: CASSQAHGNTIYF.

This clone was detected only a few times. The chain combines TRBV2 with TRBJ2-5, with a possible D match to TRBD1 (6 bases). Germline assignment: CDR1 SNHLY and CDR2 FYNNEI. The CDR3 consists of 13 residues. Trimming pared 7 bases from V and 9 bases from J, leaving 18 bases between. In nucleotides, the CDR3 is TGTGCCAGCAAGGGCAGCCTCTCAGGGGCCCAGTACTTC. Amino acid sequence: CASKGSLSGAQYF. The whole variable domain, remainder taken from reference TRBV2 and TRBJ2-5, is EPEVTQTPSHQVTQMGQEVILRCVPISNHLYFYWYRQILGQKVEFLVSFYNNEISEKSEIFDDQFSVERPDGSNFTLKIRSTKLEDSAMYFCASKGSLSGAQYFGPGTRLLVL.

On this clone itself: Different DNA sequences within this sample yield the same CDR3. V gene TRBV28 combines with J gene TRBJ2-7; weak D call: TRBD1 (7 bases). V lost 0 bases and J 4 bases, leaving 10 bases between the germline ends. Germline V gives CDR1 MDHEN, CDR2 SYDVKM. CDR3 length: 14 residues. CDR3: CASSLWQGGYEQYF. CDR3 in DNA: TGTGCCAGCAGTTTATGGCAGGGGGGATACGAGCAGTACTTC.

V usage is TRBV5-6 and J usage is TRBJ1-5, with D possibly TRBD1 on 6 matching bases. Germline V lookup: CDR1 SGHDT, CDR2 YYEEEE. This CDR3 has 16 amino acids. Trimming shortened V by 3 bases and J by 0 bases, and 13 bases separated the two germline ends. The CDR3 region has the DNA TGTGCCAGCAGCTCCCAGGACAGATATAGCAATCAGCCCCAGCATTTT. This sequence encodes CASSSQDRYSNQPQHF.

This clone showed up just a few times. This rearrangement joins TRBV15 to TRBJ2-4; tentatively, D is TRBD1 (6 bases). The length of the CDR3 is 15 residues. The V end was cut by 0 bases, the J end by 5 bases, with 11 bases between. In germline, CDR1 is LNHNV, CDR2 YYDKDF (reference sequence). This CDR3 reads CATSRDRGLENIQYF. For the CDR3, the DNA is TGTGCCACCAGCAGAGACAGGGGATTAGAAAACATTCAGTACTTC.

The rearrangement links TRBV5-6 to TRBJ2-2; 9 positions match TRBD2. This CDR3 comprises 15 residues. After removal of 4 bases from V and 4 bases from J, the junction contained 5 bases not matched to a gene. Germline V CDR1 and CDR2: SGHDT, YYEEEE. Here the CDR3 reads CASSAAGGITGELFF. In DNA form, the CDR3 reads TGTGCCAGCAGCGCCGCGGGGGGGATCACCGGGGAGCTGTTTTTT.

The CDR3 DNA is TGTGCCAGTAGCCCCTCCGGGAACCTGGTCGATGAGCAGTTCTTC. As protein: CASSPSGNLVDEQFF. The chain employs TRBV19 and TRBJ2-1; possible D gene TRBD2, 5 bases. There are 15 residues in the CDR3. Germline lookup yields CDR1 LNHDA and CDR2 SQIVND (reference sequence). The germline V and J ends were trimmed by 6 bases and 8 bases, with 20 bases remaining between them. Full variable domain (outside the CDR3, taken from reference TRBV19 and TRBJ2-1): DGGITQSPKYLFRKEGQNVTLSCEQNLNHDAMYWYRQDPGQGLRLIYYSQIVNDFQKGDIAEGYSVSREKKESFPLTVTSAQKNPTAFYLCASSPSGNLVDEQFFGPGTRLTVL.

The chain joins TRBV5-1 to TRBJ1-6; D uncertain. Trimming removed 3 bases at V and 9 bases at J, with 13 bases between. The CDR3 has 14 amino acids. The germline gives CDR1 SGHRS, CDR2 YFSETQ. The DNA of the CDR3 is TGCGCCAGCAGCTCTCTGGAGAACCTTTCACCCCTCCACTTT. Translated: CASSSLENLSPLHF.

The gene calls are TRBV11-2 and TRBJ2-1; weak D call: TRBD1 (7 bases). The CDR3 runs to 14 residues. CDR1 SGHAT and CDR2 FQNNGV come from the germline V gene. V was cut by 1 base and J by 16 bases, with 20 bases left in between. This CDR3 reads CASSLGKSAGQTFF. Written as DNA, the CDR3 is TGTGCCAGCAGCTTAGGAAAATCCGCGGGACAGACCTTCTTC.

The V gene is TRBV5-1, the J gene TRBJ2-2; TRBD1 agrees at 8 bases. The CDR3 loop spans 16 amino acids. The trim removed 4 bases at V and 0 bases at J, leaving 5 bases unmatched. Germline assignment: CDR1 SGHRS and CDR2 YFSETQ. CDR3 bases: TGCGCCAGCAGCGGGACAGGTCGCCCGAACACCGGGGAGCTGTTTTTT. It yields the protein CASSGTGRPNTGELFF.

This clone was recorded a few times. The rearrangement links TRBV13 to TRBJ2-7, with 9 bases aligning to TRBD1. V dropped 5 bases and J dropped 3; count of bases not matched to a gene: 14. The CDR3 covers 17 residues. The germline V gene encodes CDR1 PRHDT and CDR2 FYEKMQ (reference sequence). The CDR3: CASSHHRKDRGGYEQYF. The CDR3 DNA reads as TGTGCCAGCAGCCATCACCGGAAGGACAGGGGTGGCTACGAGCAGTACTTC.

The CDR3 region is CASSLDLDRVGNTIYF. The CDR3 coding sequence is TGTGCCAGCAGCTTAGACCTCGACAGGGTGGGGAACACCATATATTTT. The V gene is TRBV7-2, the J gene TRBJ1-3; 7 bases fit TRBD1. Trimming cost V 1 base and J 7 bases; bases outside gene matches: 10. CDR3 length: 16 residues. CDR1 SGHTA and CDR2 FQGNSA come from the germline V gene.

The genes are TRBV29-1 and TRBJ2-1; possibly TRBD2 for D (5 bases). The CDR3 loop spans 12 amino acids. Germline V gives CDR1 SQVTM, CDR2 ANQGSEA. The germline V and J ends were trimmed by 6 bases and 8 bases, with 14 bases remaining between them. CDR3 in amino acids: CSVRRVSDEQFF. DNA of the CDR3: TGCAGCGTCCGTAGGGTTAGCGATGAGCAGTTCTTC.

V gene TRBV6-1 combines with J gene TRBJ1-6; 9 positions match TRBD1. Germline V gives CDR1 MNHNS, CDR2 SASEGT. The CDR3 totals 15 residues. After removal of 3 bases from V and 7 bases from J, the junction contained 4 bases not matched to a gene. CDR3 sequence (DNA): TGTGCCAGCAGTGAGCTGGGGACAGGGAATTCACCCCTCCACTTT. It codes for CASSELGTGNSPLHF.

This clone was seen just once. The chain couples TRBV29-1 to TRBJ1-1; 7 bases fit TRBD1. This CDR3 has 14 residues. The trim removed 5 bases at V and 0 bases at J, leaving 6 bases unmatched. Germline loops: CDR1 SQVTM, CDR2 ANQGSEA. The CDR3: CSVPDRTMNTEAFF. The CDR3 DNA sequence: TGCAGCGTTCCGGACAGGACCATGAACACTGAAGCTTTCTTT. Using reference TRBV29-1 and TRBJ1-1 for the parts outside the CDR3, the full variable domain is SAVISQKPSRDICQRGTSLTIQCQVDSQVTMMFWYRQQPGQSLTLIATANQGSEATYESGFVIDKFPISRPNLTFSTLTVSNMSPEDSSIYLCSVPDRTMNTEAFFGQGTRLTVV.

This chain connects TRBV6-1 to TRBJ1-5, with D perhaps matching TRBD1 (6 bases). The CDR3 runs 15 residues. V was clipped by 3 bases and J by 6 bases, with 15 bases between them. Looked up from germline, CDR1 is MNHNS and CDR2 is SASEGT. The CDR3 DNA is TGTGCCAGCAGTGATGGGGGCGCAATCAGTCAGCCCCAGCATTTT. Amino acids: CASSDGGAISQPQHF.